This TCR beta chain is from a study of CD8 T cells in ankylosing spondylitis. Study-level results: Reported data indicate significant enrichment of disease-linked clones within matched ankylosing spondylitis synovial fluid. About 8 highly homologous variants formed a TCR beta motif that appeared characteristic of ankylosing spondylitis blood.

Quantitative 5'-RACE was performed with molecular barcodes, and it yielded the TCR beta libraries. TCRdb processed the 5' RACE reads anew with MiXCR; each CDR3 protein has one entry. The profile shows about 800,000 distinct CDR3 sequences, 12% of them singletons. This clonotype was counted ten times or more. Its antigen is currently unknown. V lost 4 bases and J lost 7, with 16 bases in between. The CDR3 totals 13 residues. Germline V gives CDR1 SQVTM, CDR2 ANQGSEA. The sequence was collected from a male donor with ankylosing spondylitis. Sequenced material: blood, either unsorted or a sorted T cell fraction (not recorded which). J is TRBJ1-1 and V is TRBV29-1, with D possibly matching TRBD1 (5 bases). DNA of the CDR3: TGCAGCGTTGTGTCCAGGGTCGGAGGTGAAGCTTTCTTT. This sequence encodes CSVVSRVGGEAFF.